The 4 T cell receptor beta chains below were found in one sample sequenced in a study of tumor-infiltrating lymphocytes in primary liver carcinoma. From unsorted bulk tissue weighing about 18-30 mg, DNA and RNA were co-extracted. Priming with a constant-region primer yielded TCR beta cDNA from about 510 ng total RNA. The TCR beta library was amplified through three nested multiplex PCR rounds in a modified ARM-PCR procedure. The first two PCR rounds used TRBV1-TRBV30 forward primers with a C-beta reverse primer, nine to ten cycles each. One entry per CDR3 protein, called by TCRdb with MiXCR from the multiplex PCR reads. The table records 100,000 or so distinct CDR3 sequences, around three quarters of them present only once. Sequenced: liver tumor tissue from sampling region 5. The subset was: tumor region T5, tumor centre. Receptor source: a woman between 55 and 75 years old with primary liver carcinoma and hepatitis B virus infection.

Points on this clonotype: A much larger clone differs by one base, so this may be a read error. This CDR3 reads CASSFFGASYNEQFF. The CDR3 coding sequence is TGTGCCAGCAGTTTTTTCGGGGCGTCCTACAATGAGCAGTTCTTC. This chain uses TRBV28 with TRBJ2-1; possibly TRBD1 or TRBD2 for D (5 bases each). Germline CDR1 and CDR2: MDHEN and SYDVKM. V gave up 3 bases and J gave up 1 base, with 10 bases separating them. The CDR3 covers 15 residues.

This clonotype was found once. This chain links TRBV11-2 with TRBJ2-3; TRBD2 might be the D (6 bases). Germline V gene data show CDR1 as SGHAT and CDR2 as FQNNGV. The CDR3 consists of 17 residues. Between the trimmed V and J ends, which lost 7 bases and 2 bases, there was a span of 22 bases. CDR3 nucleotides: TGTGCCAGCAACCCCACCAAGGGCCTAGCGCCCACAGATACGCAGTATTTT. This codes for CASNPTKGLAPTDTQYF. Together with reference TRBV11-2 and TRBJ2-3, the CDR3 gives the full variable domain: EAGVAQSPRYKIIEKRQSVAFWCNPISGHATLYWYQQILGQGPKLLIQFQNNGVVDDSQLPKDRFSAERLKGVDSTLKIQPAKLEDSAVYLCASNPTKGLAPTDTQYFGPGTRLTVL.

Concerning this clonotype: The conserved final phenylalanine or tryptophan is absent from the CDR3, which likely points to a read error. The chain recombines TRBV29-1 with TRBJ2-7; 8 bases fit TRBD1. The CDR3 is 12 amino acids. Germline lookup yields CDR1 SQVTM and CDR2 ANQGSEA. CDR3 nucleotides: TGCAGTGTCTCCACAGGGGGCTACGAGCAGTACATC. It yields the protein CSVSTGGYEQYI.

The CDR3 sequence is CASAVVAGTEAFF. The CDR3 DNA reads as TGTGCCAGCGCTGTGGTGGCGGGAACTGAAGCTTTCTTT. The chain couples TRBV12-3 or TRBV12-4 to TRBJ1-1, with D hard to call. V was clipped by 8 bases and J by 5 bases, with 15 bases between them. The CDR3 covers 13 residues.